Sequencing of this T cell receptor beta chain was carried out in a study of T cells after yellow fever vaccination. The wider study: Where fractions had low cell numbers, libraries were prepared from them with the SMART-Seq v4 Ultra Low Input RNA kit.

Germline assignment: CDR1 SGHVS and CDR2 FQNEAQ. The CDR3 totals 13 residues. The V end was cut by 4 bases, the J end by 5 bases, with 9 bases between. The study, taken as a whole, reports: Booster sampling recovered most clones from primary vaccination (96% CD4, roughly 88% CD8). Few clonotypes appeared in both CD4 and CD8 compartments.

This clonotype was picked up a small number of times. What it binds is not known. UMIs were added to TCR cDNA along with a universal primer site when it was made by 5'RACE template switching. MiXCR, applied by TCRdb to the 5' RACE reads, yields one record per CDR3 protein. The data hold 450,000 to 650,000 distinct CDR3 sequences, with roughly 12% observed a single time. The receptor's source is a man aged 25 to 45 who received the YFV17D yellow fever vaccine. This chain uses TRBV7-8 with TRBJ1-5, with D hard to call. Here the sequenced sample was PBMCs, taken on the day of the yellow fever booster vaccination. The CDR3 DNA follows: TGTGCCAGCAGCTCCCAGGAGGATCAGCCCCAGCATTTT. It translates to CASSSQEDQPQHF.